What follows are 22 T cell receptor beta chains derived from one specimen sequenced in a study of blood T cells in healthy people across ages. A second 7 to 11 cycle PCR used barcoded and J-beta primers. TCRdb reprocessed the 5' RACE reads with MiXCR, giving one entry per CDR3 protein. Counted here are more than 1 million distinct CDR3 sequences, 45% occurring once; the ten biggest clones make up approximately 20%. Sequenced material: blood. Receptors were obtained from a woman aged 60-70 years in good health.

This clonotype occurred a few times. J is TRBJ2-1 and V is TRBV7-9; tentatively, D is TRBD2 (6 bases). CDR3 length equals 13 residues. From germline, CDR1 is SEHNR and CDR2 FQNEAQ (reference sequence). V lost 5 bases and J lost 12, with 17 bases in between. CDR3 sequence reads: CASSRGLPFGQFF. In DNA, the CDR3 is TGTGCCAGCAGCCGCGGACTACCCTTCGGGCAGTTCTTC.

For the CDR3, the DNA is TGTGCCAGCAGGCTCGAGCAGTTTGTCGATGAGCAGTACTTC. It encodes CASRLEQFVDEQYF. This chain joins TRBV2 and TRBJ2-5; D is ambiguous. The CDR3 contains 14 residues. Germline lookup yields CDR1 SNHLY and CDR2 FYNNEI. Trimming pared 6 bases from V and 11 bases from J, leaving 22 bases between.

The sample holds a few counts of this clonotype. V usage is TRBV2 and J usage is TRBJ2-1; D is unclear. With the DNA end fitting TRBJ2-7 better, the J assignment may be wrong. The germline V gene encodes CDR1 SNHLY and CDR2 FYNNEI. CDR3 length equals 12 residues. CDR3 amino acids: CASSGVFYEQYF. Written as DNA, the CDR3 is TGTGCCAGCAGTGGGGTCTTTTACGAGCAGTACTTC.

The CDR3 loop reads CASRGRIHEQYF. CDR3 nucleotide sequence: TGTGCCAGCAGGGGGCGGATCCACGAGCAGTACTTC. The chain couples TRBV2 to TRBJ2-4; D might be TRBD1 (5 bases). Judging by the DNA end, TRBJ2-7 fits better; the J call may be wrong. CDR1 and CDR2 from the germline V gene are SNHLY and FYNNEI. The CDR3 sequence is 12 residues long.

This clonotype was seen a single time. Mismatch with germline at one junction end may stem from a read error. The chain employs TRBV3-1 and TRBJ1-5; D possibly corresponds to TRBD1 (6 bases). The V gene's germline CDR1 is LGHDT and CDR2 YNNKEL (reference sequence). The CDR3 consists of 15 residues. This CDR3 is CASSQRAQGNQPQHF. The CDR3 region has the DNA TGTGCCAGCAGCCAAAGAGCACAGGGCAACCAGCCCCAGCATTTT.

This clonotype was detected only a few times. The genes are TRBV3-1 and TRBJ2-5; tentatively, D is TRBD2 (6 bases). This CDR3 is 14 amino acids long. V lost 3 bases and J 1 base, leaving 9 bases between the germline ends. Germline CDR1 LGHDT, CDR2 YNNKEL (reference sequence). The CDR3: CASSHFSGQETQYF. CDR3 in DNA: TGTGCCAGCAGCCACTTTAGCGGCCAAGAGACCCAGTACTTC.

The chain couples TRBV21-1 to TRBJ2-7; TRBD1, the table's D call, lacks a check against the DNA. TRBV21-1 is classified as a pseudogene. CDR3 length: 11 residues. In nucleotides, the CDR3 is TGTGCCAGCAGCACAAACACGGGACAGTACTTC. Translation gives CASSTNTGQYF.

As regards this clonotype: One end of the junction fails to match germline, which may point to a read error. The chain has TRBV5-1 and TRBJ2-7; no definite D call. The CDR3 runs 12 residues. Germline assignment: CDR1 SGHRS and CDR2 YFSETQ. The CDR3 spells CANSLARDEQYF. DNA for the CDR3: TGCGCCAACAGCTTGGCGAGAGACGAGCAGTACTTC.

V is TRBV5-1 and J is TRBJ2-4, with 12 bases lining up with TRBD2. Looked up from germline, CDR1 is SGHRS and CDR2 is YFSETQ. The length of the CDR3 is 15 residues. The V and J ends lost 0 bases and 15 bases, in that order; junction bases with no gene match: 10. CDR3 sequence reads: CASSLGLAGVNERYF. In DNA, the CDR3 is TGCGCCAGCAGCTTGGGACTAGCGGGAGTTAATGAGCGGTACTTC.

This chain links TRBV9 with TRBJ2-7, with 7 bases lining up with TRBD2. CDR1 and CDR2 (germline): SGDLS, YYNGEE. Trimming took 3 bases from V and 4 from J; bases not matched to a gene: 10. This CDR3 spans 15 amino acids. The chain's CDR3 is CASSEGTGGGYEQYF. DNA for the CDR3: TGTGCCAGCAGCGAAGGAACGGGGGGTGGATACGAGCAGTACTTC. Full variable domain (remainder filled in from reference TRBV9 and TRBJ2-7): DSGVTQTPKHLITATGQRVTLRCSPRSGDLSVYWYQQSLDQGLQFLIQYYNGEERAKGNILERFSAQQFPDLHSELNLSSLELGDSALYFCASSEGTGGGYEQYFGPGTRLTVT.

V usage is TRBV4-1 and J usage is TRBJ2-1, with TRBD1 matching over 7 bases. The V gene's germline CDR1 is MGHRA and CDR2 YSYEKL. CDR3 size: 16 residues. Germline trimming cut 0 bases from V and 3 bases from J; bases unmatched to any gene: 5. The CDR3 bases are TGCGCCAGCAGCCAAGATGGGGGACAGATCTACAATGAGCAGTTCTTC. Translating it yields CASSQDGGQIYNEQFF.

This clonotype was recorded many times. The J gene is TRBJ2-7, the V gene TRBV7-9; D gene unclear. V was pared by 0 bases and J by 6 bases, with 6 bases between. Germline CDR1 SEHNR, CDR2 FQNEAQ (reference sequence). This CDR3 has 12 amino acids. CDR3 residues: CASSLASGEQYF. CDR3 coding DNA: TGTGCCAGCAGCTTAGCCTCAGGCGAGCAGTACTTC.

The rearrangement uses TRBV20-1 and TRBJ1-2, with a possible D match to TRBD1 (5 bases). The germline CDR1 and CDR2 sequences are DFQATT and SNEGSKA (reference sequence). Trimming shortened V by 5 bases and J by 5 bases, and 15 bases separated the two germline ends. The CDR3 runs to 13 residues. For the CDR3, the DNA is TGCAGTGCTCTACCGGGACGGTTATATGGCTACACCTTC. Protein: CSALPGRLYGYTF.

The chain links TRBV12-3 or TRBV12-4 to TRBJ1-5; D is possibly TRBD1 (5 bases). The CDR3 consists of 18 residues. The ends were cut back, 3 bases at V and 0 bases at J, with 18 bases in the middle. CDR3 amino acids: CASSFNLDNLYSNQPQHF. DNA for the CDR3: TGTGCCAGCAGTTTTAATCTGGACAACCTATATAGCAATCAGCCCCAGCATTTT.

The chain couples TRBV5-6 to TRBJ2-3, with 14 bases aligning to TRBD2. Germline CDR1 reads SGHDT; CDR2 reads YYEEEE. V was clipped by 2 bases and J by 1 base; unmatched bases: 6. The CDR3 runs 18 residues. CDR3 protein: CASSFPTSGRGRTDTQYF. The DNA of the CDR3 is TGTGCCAGCAGCTTCCCGACTAGCGGGAGGGGCCGCACAGATACGCAGTATTTT.

The V gene is TRBV18, the J gene TRBJ2-7, with D unclear. The V gene lost 0 bases and the J gene lost 2 bases, with 5 bases spanning the gap. CDR3 length: 13 amino acids. From germline, CDR1 is KGHSH and CDR2 LQKENI. CDR3 nucleotides: TGTGCCAGCTCACCACCACACACCTACGAGCAGTACTTC. Its protein product is CASSPPHTYEQYF.

The sample holds a few counts of this clonotype. V gene TRBV6-2 or TRBV6-3 combines with J gene TRBJ2-1, with 14 bases matching TRBD2. The CDR3 is made up of 15 amino acids. CDR1 is MNHEY and CDR2 is SVGEGT in the germline V gene. After removal of 6 bases from V and 8 bases from J, the junction contained 6 bases not matched to a gene. The CDR3 protein is CASRRLAGGPDEQFF. The CDR3 DNA reads TGTGCCAGCAGGAGACTAGCGGGAGGGCCCGATGAGCAGTTCTTC.

This clonotype appeared a single time. This chain links TRBV12-3 or TRBV12-4 with TRBJ2-1; D may be TRBD2 (6 bases). The germline V and J ends were trimmed by 5 bases and 8 bases, with 16 bases remaining between them. This CDR3 comprises 14 residues. CDR3 amino acids: CASSVDGSSDEQFF. In nucleotides, the CDR3 is TGTGCCAGCAGTGTAGACGGGAGCTCAGATGAGCAGTTCTTC.

This clonotype was detected a few times. The rearrangement links TRBV6-5 to TRBJ2-7; the D gene is possibly TRBD1 (7 bases). The length of the CDR3 is 15 residues. Germline CDR1 reads MNHEY; CDR2 reads SVGAGI. Trimming shortened V by 0 bases and J by 4 bases, and 13 bases separated the two germline ends. The CDR3 reads CASSYSSRGVYEQYF. In DNA form, the CDR3 reads TGTGCCAGCAGTTACTCGTCCAGGGGGGTGTACGAGCAGTACTTC.

The rearrangement joins TRBV5-1 to TRBJ2-2; no definite D call. The CDR3 runs to 13 residues. The germline V and J ends were trimmed by 4 bases and 1 base, with 5 bases remaining between them. Germline-derived CDR1 and CDR2 are SGHRS and YFSETQ. CDR3 DNA sequence: TGCGCCAGCAGCCGACAGAACACCGGGGAGCTGTTTTTT. Protein: CASSRQNTGELFF.

This clonotype occurred a few times. This chain uses TRBV12-3 or TRBV12-4 with TRBJ2-1; 8 bases match TRBD2. The J segment lost 4 bases and the V segment lost 4 bases, leaving 12 bases of the junction unmatched. The CDR3 sequence is 17 residues long. For the CDR3, the DNA is TGTGCCAGCAGTTCCACCTTGTCGGGAGGGCCTTACAATGAGCAGTTCTTC. Translation gives CASSSTLSGGPYNEQFF.

This clonotype was seen a handful of times. The chain joins TRBV10-2 to TRBJ2-7, with TRBD2 as a possible D gene (5 bases). The germline CDR1 and CDR2 sequences are WSHSY and SAAADI. The CDR3 runs to 13 residues. Trimming shortened V by 7 bases and J by 4 bases, and 14 bases separated the two germline ends. The CDR3 DNA is TGCGCCAGCAAACCCCTGCGGGCTTACGAGCAGTACTTC. Translation gives CASKPLRAYEQYF.